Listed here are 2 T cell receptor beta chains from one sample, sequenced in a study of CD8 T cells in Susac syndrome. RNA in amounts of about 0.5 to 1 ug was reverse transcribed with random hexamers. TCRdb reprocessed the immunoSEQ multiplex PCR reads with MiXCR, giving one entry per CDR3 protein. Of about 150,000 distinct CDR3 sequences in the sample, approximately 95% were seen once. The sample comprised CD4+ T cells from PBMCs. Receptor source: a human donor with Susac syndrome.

The CDR3, as DNA: TGTGCCAGCAGCAATCAGGGGATTGGGTCTTCACCCCTCCACTTT. Amino acids: CASSNQGIGSSPLHF. The chain links TRBV6-1 to TRBJ1-6, with D maybe TRBD1 (6 bases). Germline V lookup: CDR1 MNHNS, CDR2 SASEGT. Trimming took 6 bases from V and 9 from J, leaving 18 bases between them. The CDR3 is 15 amino acids.

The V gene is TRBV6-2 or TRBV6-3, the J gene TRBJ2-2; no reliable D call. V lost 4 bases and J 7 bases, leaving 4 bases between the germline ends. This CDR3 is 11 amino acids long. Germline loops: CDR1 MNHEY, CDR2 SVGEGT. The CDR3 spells CASSWIGELFF. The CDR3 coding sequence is TGTGCCAGCAGTTGGATCGGGGAGCTGTTTTTT.